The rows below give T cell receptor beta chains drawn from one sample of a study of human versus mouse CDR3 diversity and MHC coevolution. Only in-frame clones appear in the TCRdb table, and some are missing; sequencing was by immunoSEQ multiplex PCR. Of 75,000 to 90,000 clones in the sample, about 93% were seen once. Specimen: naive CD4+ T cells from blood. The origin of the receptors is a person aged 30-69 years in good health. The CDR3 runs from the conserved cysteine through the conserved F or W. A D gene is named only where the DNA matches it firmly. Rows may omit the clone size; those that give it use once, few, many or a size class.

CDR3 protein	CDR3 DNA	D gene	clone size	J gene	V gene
CASSYLPGVVNEQFF	TGTGCCAGCAGTTATCTGCCGGGGGTGGTCAATGAGCAGTTCTTC	.	.	TRBJ2-1	TRBV6-5
CASSHPLGRPTDEKLFF	TGTGCCAGCAGCCACCCCTTGGGCCGGCCAACGGATGAAAAACTGTTTTTT	.	.	TRBJ1-4	TRBV7-9
CASSGDTWAGYTF	TGCGCCAGCAGCGGCGACACGTGGGCCGGCTACACCTTC	.	.	TRBJ1-2	TRBV5-1
CAWSPGQGNQPQHF	TGTGCCTGGAGTCCCGGACAGGGGAATCAGCCCCAGCATTTT	TRBD1	.	TRBJ1-5	TRBV30
CASSLASEAYNEQFF	TGTGCCAGCAGCTTAGCGTCCGAGGCCTACAATGAGCAGTTCTTC	.	.	TRBJ2-1	TRBV7-2
CASSPGGRSNQPQHF	TGTGCCAGCAGCCCGGGGGGGCGAAGCAATCAGCCCCAGCATTTT	.	.	TRBJ1-5	TRBV11-2
CASSPPNRANYGYTF	TGTGCCAGCTCACCACCGAACCGCGCTAACTATGGCTACACCTTC	.	.	TRBJ1-2	TRBV18
CASSARGPTNTEAFF	TGTGCCAGTAGTGCCAGGGGTCCTACGAACACTGAAGCTTTCTTT	.	few	TRBJ1-1	TRBV19
CASSSGQGTDGYTF	TGTGCCAGCAGCTCCGGACAGGGGACCGATGGCTACACCTTC	TRBD1	.	TRBJ1-2	TRBV11-1
CASSLGGNAWEAQYF	TGTGCCAGCAGTTTAGGAGGGAACGCCTGGGAGGCCCAGTACTTC	.	.	TRBJ2-5	TRBV28
CASTSGRPFTDTQYF	TGTGCCAGCACCTCAGGGCGTCCCTTCACAGATACGCAGTATTTT	.	.	TRBJ2-3	TRBV21-1
CASRPSGGNTGELFF	TGCGCCAGCAGGCCGAGCGGAGGGAACACCGGGGAGCTGTTTTTT	.	.	TRBJ2-2	TRBV10-2
CASSPRRSGQLNEKLFF	TGTGCCAGCTCACCCAGGCGATCGGGACAGCTTAATGAAAAACTGTTTTTT	TRBD1	.	TRBJ1-4	TRBV18
CASSEYGGANTDTQYF	TGTGCCAGCAGTGAATATGGGGGGGCTAACACAGATACGCAGTATTTT	.	.	TRBJ2-3	TRBV25-1
CASTTSRTNNSPLHF	TGTGCCAGCACAACGTCCAGGACAAATAATTCACCCCTCCACTTT	.	.	TRBJ1-6	TRBV28
CSSHGAQGAGYTF	TGCAGCTCTCACGGGGCTCAGGGGGCTGGCTACACCTTC	TRBD1	once	TRBJ1-2	TRBV29-1
CASSPPRTMNTEAFF	TGTGCCAGCTCACCCCCTCGGACTATGAACACTGAAGCTTTCTTT	.	once	TRBJ1-1	TRBV18
CASSLTGLPYEQYF	TGTGCCAGCAGCCTGACAGGGTTACCCTACGAGCAGTACTTC	TRBD1	.	TRBJ2-7	TRBV28
CASSSRLSNTEAFF	TGTGCCAGCAGCTCGCGACTGAGTAACACTGAAGCTTTCTTT	.	.	TRBJ1-1	TRBV14
CAINRLAGDYEQYF	TGTGCCATCAACCGACTAGCGGGGGACTACGAGCAGTACTTC	TRBD2	few	TRBJ2-7	TRBV10-3
CASSKPTYNEQFF	TGTGCCAGCAGCAAACCGACTTACAATGAGCAGTTCTTC	.	.	TRBJ2-1	TRBV21-1
CASSSYQETQYF	TGTGCCAGCAGCTCGTACCAAGAGACCCAGTACTTC	.	.	TRBJ2-5	TRBV5-5
CASSEAGGYNEQFF	TGTGCCAGCAGTGAAGCGGGGGGTTACAATGAGCAGTTCTTC	.	.	TRBJ2-1	TRBV2
CASSPGQGVSYEQYF	TGTGCCAGCTCACCGGGACAGGGAGTATCCTACGAGCAGTACTTC	TRBD1	.	TRBJ2-7	TRBV18
CASSHGLDTEAFF	TGTGCCAGCAGCCACGGGTTGGACACTGAAGCTTTCTTT	.	.	TRBJ1-1	TRBV14
CASRMPGSNQPQHF	TGTGCCAGCAGAATGCCAGGGAGCAATCAGCCCCAGCATTTT	.	.	TRBJ1-5	TRBV28
CASSLQGENQPQHF	TGTGCCAGCAGCTTACAGGGGGAAAATCAGCCCCAGCATTTT	TRBD1	.	TRBJ1-5	TRBV11-2
CASPAAGQGIDEQFF	TGTGCCAGCCCGGCCGCGGGACAGGGGATAGATGAGCAGTTCTTC	TRBD1	once	TRBJ2-1	TRBV28
CASSPGTSGANEQFF	TGTGCCAGCAGCCCCGGGACTAGCGGGGCCAATGAGCAGTTCTTC	TRBD2	.	TRBJ2-1	TRBV9
CASSSFRGLLNAGELFF	TGTGCCAGCAGCTCGTTCCGGGGACTTCTGAACGCCGGGGAGCTGTTTTTT	.	.	TRBJ2-2	TRBV11-1
CASSPGMGTEAFF	TGTGCCAGCTCACCCGGGATGGGCACTGAAGCTTTCTTT	.	.	TRBJ1-1	TRBV18
CASSYPGTGVNEQFF	TGTGCCAGCAGCTATCCCGGGACAGGGGTCAATGAGCAGTTCTTC	TRBD1	.	TRBJ2-1	TRBV5-5
CASTFSWASNTEAFF	TGTGCCAGCACCTTCTCGTGGGCTTCTAACACTGAAGCTTTCTTT	.	once	TRBJ1-1	TRBV28
CASSLVGAGGTRDTQYF	TGTGCCAGCAGCTTAGTGGGGGCGGGAGGTACAAGAGATACGCAGTATTTT	TRBD2	.	TRBJ2-3	TRBV11-2
CASRSSGTDYTEAFF	TGTGCCAGCAGGTCGAGTGGGACAGACTACACTGAAGCTTTCTTT	TRBD1	.	TRBJ1-1	TRBV28
CASSSRGYEQYF	TGTGCCAGCAGCTCACGAGGGTACGAGCAGTACTTC	.	.	TRBJ2-7	TRBV5-5
CASSVGPGLAGTSSYNEQFF	TGTGCCAGCAGCGTAGGTCCGGGACTAGCGGGGACTAGCTCCTACAATGAGCAGTTCTTC	TRBD2	.	TRBJ2-1	TRBV9
CASSPRGRNAGNTIYF	TGTGCCAGCTCACCACGTGGCAGGAACGCTGGAAACACCATATATTTT	.	.	TRBJ1-3	TRBV18
CASSPQVTSQAFEQYF	TGTGCCAGCTCACCGCAGGTAACTAGTCAGGCCTTCGAGCAGTACTTC	.	.	TRBJ2-7	TRBV18
CAWSVQLIPYEQYF	TGTGCCTGGAGTGTTCAACTGATTCCCTACGAGCAGTACTTC	.	.	TRBJ2-7	TRBV30